This TCR beta chain was recovered during a study of cytomegalovirus exposure and HLA in healthy donors. For the study at large: The Caucasian-associated ancestry cluster contained 81% of the 398 genotyped donors. Study-level findings and limits: Researchers reportedly found TCR beta sequences accurately predicted most subjects' HLA-A and HLA-B alleles.

Deletions cut 5 bases from V and 4 bases from J, with 9 bases between. Germline V gene lookup returns CDR1 SGHTA and CDR2 FQGTGA. The CDR3 runs to 13 residues. A word on this clone: The target antigen is unknown.

PCR used 60 Vbeta primers and 13 Jbeta primers. Some clones are missing from TCRdb's copy, which holds only in-frame ones; the method was immunoSEQ multiplex PCR. Of 200,000 to 250,000 clones listed, about 84% are singletons. This chain uses TRBV7-3 with TRBJ1-5; D unresolved. Sequencing was carried out using PBMCs. This TCR derives from a human donor in good health. CDR3 coding DNA: TGTGCCAGCAGCCAAACAAGTAATCAGCCCCAGCATTTT. Protein product: CASSQTSNQPQHF.